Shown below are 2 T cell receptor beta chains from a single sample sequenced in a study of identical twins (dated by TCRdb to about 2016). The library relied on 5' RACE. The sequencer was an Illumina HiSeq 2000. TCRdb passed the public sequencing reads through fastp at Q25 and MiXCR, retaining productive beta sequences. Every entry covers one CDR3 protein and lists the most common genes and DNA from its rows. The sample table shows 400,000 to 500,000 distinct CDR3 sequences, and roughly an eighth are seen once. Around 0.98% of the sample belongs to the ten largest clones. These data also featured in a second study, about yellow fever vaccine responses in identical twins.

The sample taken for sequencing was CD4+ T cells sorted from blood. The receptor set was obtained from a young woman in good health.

This CDR3 is CASSLAALVREEQYF. The CDR3 bases are TGTGCCAGCAGCTTAGCGGCTCTAGTTCGGGAGGAGCAGTACTTC. The chain is built from TRBV7-8 and TRBJ2-7; the D gene is possibly TRBD2 (6 bases). This CDR3 is built from 15 residues. Germline CDR1 is SGHVS and CDR2 is FQNEAQ. V was pared by 0 bases and J by 7 bases, with 16 bases between.

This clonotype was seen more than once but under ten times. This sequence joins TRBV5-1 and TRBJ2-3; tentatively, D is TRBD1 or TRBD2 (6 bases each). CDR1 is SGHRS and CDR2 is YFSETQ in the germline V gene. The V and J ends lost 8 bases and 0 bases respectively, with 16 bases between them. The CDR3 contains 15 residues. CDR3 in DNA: TGCGCCAGTGATCTGGAGGGACAAAGCACAGATACGCAGTATTTT. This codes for CASDLEGQSTDTQYF.